This passage covers 13 T cell receptor beta chains from one sample sequenced in a study of blood T cell repertoires in COVID-19. The repertoire was sequenced with immunoSEQ multiplex PCR; TCRdb's copy has only in-frame clones and lacks some. The data show about 61,000 clones, over 75% seen once. The sequencing input was peripheral blood. The receptors originated from a human donor in a cohort sampled during active COVID-19.

This clone was observed a single time. J is TRBJ1-1 and V is TRBV6-5, with TRBD1 as a possible D gene (6 bases). V was trimmed by 10 bases and J by 2 bases, leaving 20 bases between them. The CDR3 is 15 residues long. The germline CDR1 and CDR2 sequences are MNHEY and SVGAGI. The CDR3 bases are TGTGCCATACAACTATCCGACAGGACCAACACTGAAGCTTTCTTT. This encodes CAIQLSDRTNTEAFF.

V and J are TRBV9 and TRBJ2-2; 8 bases are shared with TRBD1. The CDR3 contains 16 residues. Trimming took 0 bases from V and 1 from J; bases not matched to a gene: 2. CDR1 is SGDLS and CDR2 is YYNGEE in the germline V gene. The CDR3 loop is CASSVEGTGNTGELFF. The DNA for the CDR3 is TGTGCCAGCAGCGTAGAGGGGACAGGGAACACCGGGGAGCTGTTTTTT.

This chain connects TRBV5-6 to TRBJ2-7, with 11 bases that match TRBD1. This CDR3 has 14 amino acids. V lost 4 bases to trimming and J lost 4 bases; unmatched junction nucleotides: 4. Germline V gives CDR1 SGHDT, CDR2 YYEEEE. DNA of the CDR3: TGTGCCAGCAGCCCGGGACAGGGGGGGTACGAGCAGTACTTC. Translation: CASSPGQGGYEQYF.

The rearrangement joins TRBV9 to TRBJ1-2; 11 nucleotides line up with TRBD1. The CDR3 is made up of 13 amino acids. J gave up 9 bases and V 3 bases, and 4 bases lay outside the gene matches. Germline-derived CDR1 and CDR2 are SGDLS and YYNGEE. In nucleotides, the CDR3 is TGTGCCAGCAGCGGAGGGACAGGGGGGAGCTACACCTTC. It encodes CASSGGTGGSYTF.

This clone appeared once. The chain uses TRBV28 and TRBJ1-1; 8 bases line up with TRBD1. V was pared by 6 bases and J by 5 bases, with 8 bases of the junction left unmatched. Germline V gene sequence: CDR1 MDHEN, CDR2 SYDVKM. The CDR3 consists of 14 residues. CDR3 in amino acids: CASSETGGGTEAFF. As DNA, the CDR3 is TGTGCCAGCAGCGAAACAGGGGGAGGAACTGAAGCTTTCTTT.

This clone was seen only once. The rearrangement links TRBV2 to TRBJ1-2; D is ambiguous. The germline gives CDR1 SNHLY, CDR2 FYNNEI. Between the trimmed V and J ends, which lost 0 bases and 6 bases, there was a span of 8 bases. The CDR3 runs 13 residues. The CDR3 DNA follows: TGTGCCAGCAGTGAAGCTTGGCATCATGGCTACACCTTC. Its translation: CASSEAWHHGYTF.

The chain uses TRBV28 and TRBJ1-5, with D hard to call. V was pared by 3 bases and J by 0 bases, with 12 bases between. The germline V gene encodes CDR1 MDHEN and CDR2 SYDVKM. The CDR3 contains 16 residues. The CDR3 sequence: CASSFLARLSNQPQHF. The CDR3 nucleotides are TGTGCCAGCAGTTTCTTGGCTAGGCTTAGCAATCAGCCCCAGCATTTT.

The chain recombines TRBV7-2 with TRBJ2-5; D uncertain. CDR1 and CDR2 from the germline V gene are SGHTA and FQGNSA. This CDR3 comprises 15 residues. V was trimmed by 5 bases and J by 6 bases, leaving 19 bases between them. CDR3 sequence reads: CASSIRPGEIQTQYF. DNA of the CDR3: TGTGCCAGCAGCATCCGCCCGGGTGAGATTCAGACCCAGTACTTC.

The chain couples TRBV27 to TRBJ2-5, with 12 bases fitting TRBD2. With V trimmed by 6 bases and J by 4 bases, 6 bases remained unmatched. The CDR3 has 15 residues. Germline V gene lookup returns CDR1 MNHEY and CDR2 SMNVEV (reference sequence). The CDR3: CASSLAGGFAETQYF. The CDR3, as DNA: TGTGCCAGCAGCCTAGCGGGAGGGTTCGCAGAGACCCAGTACTTC.

The chain is built from TRBV4-3 and TRBJ1-1; D remains ambiguous. This CDR3 has 14 residues. Trimming stripped 4 bases from V and 0 bases from J, with 9 bases between. Looked up from germline, CDR1 is LGHNA and CDR2 is YSLEER. This CDR3 is CASSRSVMNTEAFF. The CDR3 DNA sequence: TGCGCCAGCAGCCGTTCGGTCATGAACACTGAAGCTTTCTTT.

The rearrangement uses TRBV4-3 and TRBJ1-2; perhaps TRBD1 as D (6 bases). V gave up 2 bases and J gave up 2 bases, with 12 bases separating them. Per the germline V gene, CDR1 is LGHNA and CDR2 is YSLEER. The CDR3 is 15 amino acids. Written as DNA, the CDR3 is TGCGCCAGCAGCCAAATAAGACAGGCAAACTATGGCTACACCTTC. This encodes CASSQIRQANYGYTF.

The chain links TRBV4-2 to TRBJ2-7; 10 nucleotides match TRBD2. Germline V lookup: CDR1 LGHNA, CDR2 YNFKEQ. The V segment lost 0 bases and the J segment 2 bases; nucleotides outside the gene matches: 7. CDR3 size: 17 residues. CDR3 residues: CASSQESIAGGPYEQYF. DNA for the CDR3: TGTGCCAGCAGCCAAGAGTCGATAGCGGGGGGACCCTACGAGCAGTACTTC.

The V and J genes are TRBV7-8 and TRBJ2-1; 10 nucleotides line up with TRBD2. The CDR3 spans 13 residues. Germline CDR1 SGHVS, CDR2 FQNEAQ. V shed 4 bases and J 6 bases; nucleotides not matched to a gene: 0. DNA for the CDR3: TGTGCCAGCAGCTCTAGCGGGGGCAATGAGCAGTTCTTC. This translates into CASSSSGGNEQFF.